Following are 25 T cell receptor beta chains from one sample sequenced in a study of regulatory T cells in long-lasting Graves disease. Described time point: persistent/refractory GD, antithyroid drugs over 5 years with positive TRAb. PBMCs were the source of the RNA used for TCR sequencing. Sequencing libraries for TCR beta were prepared with iRepertoire HTBI primers and Arm-PCR of CDR3 regions. MiXCR was run by TCRdb on the multiplex PCR reads, yielding one entry per CDR3 protein. The data contain approximately 690,000 distinct CDR3 sequences, around 30% of them singletons. Sample: peripheral blood mononuclear cells (PBMCs), taken when the disease was refractory, from a patient treated with antithyroid drugs. These receptors all come from a female donor with Graves disease.

The chain carries TRBV5-1 and TRBJ1-2; 7 bases align to TRBD1. The germline CDR1 and CDR2 sequences are SGHRS and YFSETQ. Trimming took 5 bases from V and 2 from J; bases not matched to a gene: 6. The CDR3 covers 14 residues. CDR3 nucleotides: TGCGCCAGCAGGGAGGGGGCGGCGAACTATGGCTACACCTTC. It translates to CASREGAANYGYTF.

This clonotype has only a few counts. CDR3 amino acids: CACDGSGANVLTF. The DNA for the CDR3 is TGTGCCTGCGACGGCTCTGGGGCCAACGTCCTGACTTTC. The V and J genes are TRBV30 and TRBJ2-6; unclear D gene. The CDR3 totals 13 residues. Germline-derived CDR1 and CDR2 are GTSNPN and SVGIG (reference sequence). Trimming shortened V by 6 bases and J by 0 bases, and 6 bases separated the two germline ends.

The DNA for the CDR3 is TGTGCCAGCAGCTTGAGCAGAAGCCCTAGCACAGATACGCAGTATTTT. The encoded protein is CASSLSRSPSTDTQYF. The chain couples TRBV5-6 to TRBJ2-3, with D unclear. The CDR3 contains 16 residues. Germline lookup yields CDR1 SGHDT and CDR2 YYEEEE. Trimming cost V 1 base and J 0 bases, with 12 bases left between them.

This chain links TRBV11-2 with TRBJ1-2, with unresolved D. The CDR3 runs to 14 residues. V was cut by 3 bases and J by 0 bases, with 8 bases left in between. Germline CDR1 is SGHAT and CDR2 is FQNNGV. CDR3 in DNA: TGTGCCAGCAGCTTGTCTGCCACTAACTATGGCTACACCTTC. Encoded protein: CASSLSATNYGYTF.

This clonotype was recorded many times. The rearrangement links TRBV20-1 to TRBJ2-5; no clear D. Trimming pared 1 base from V and 4 bases from J, leaving 10 bases between. Germline V gives CDR1 DFQATT, CDR2 SNEGSKA (reference sequence). The CDR3 runs 13 residues. The CDR3, as DNA: TGCAGTGCTAGAGTTGGGCCAGTAGAGACCCAGTACTTC. It translates to CSARVGPVETQYF.

CDR3 in DNA: TGTGCCAGCACCCCCCCGACCTTATCTCACTTCGGTCAGCCCCAGCATTTT. It is translated as CASTPPTLSHFGQPQHF. The chain carries TRBV7-3 and TRBJ1-5; D is unclear. With 7 bases removed from V and 6 bases from J, the gap between germline ends came to 25 bases. CDR3 size: 17 residues. CDR1 SGHTA and CDR2 FQGTGA come from the germline V gene.

This chain links TRBV6-5 with TRBJ2-5, with D possibly being TRBD1 (6 bases). Trimming took off 0 bases at V and 5 bases at J, with 19 bases between the two ends. In germline, CDR1 is MNHEY, CDR2 SVGAGI. The CDR3 has 17 residues. CDR3 bases: TGTGCCAGCAGTTACTCGACTCTGGGGGCGCTGGGGGAGACCCAGTACTTC. Its translation: CASSYSTLGALGETQYF.

This clonotype appeared a few times. This sequence joins TRBV12-3 or TRBV12-4 and TRBJ1-1; a possible D gene is TRBD1 (6 bases). V lost 1 base and J lost 0, with 15 bases in between. The CDR3 covers 17 residues. CDR3 amino acids: CASSLGAGGGLNTEAFF. For the CDR3, the DNA is TGTGCCAGCAGTTTAGGGGCGGGCGGGGGCCTGAACACTGAAGCTTTCTTT.

This clonotype occurred a few times. The chain is built from TRBV2 and TRBJ1-4; TRBD1 might be the D (6 bases). V lost 6 bases and J lost 5, with 13 bases in between. Germline-derived CDR1 and CDR2 are SNHLY and FYNNEI. The CDR3 sequence is 14 residues long. The CDR3 sequence is CASRADRNNEKLFF. The CDR3 DNA follows: TGTGCCAGCAGGGCAGACAGGAACAATGAAAAACTGTTTTTT.

This clonotype was found a few times. The chain uses TRBV7-2 and TRBJ2-5; D gene uncertain. Trimming pared 0 bases from V and 2 bases from J, leaving 10 bases between. Germline loops: CDR1 SGHTA, CDR2 FQGNSA. This CDR3 is 15 amino acids long. The DNA for the CDR3 is TGTGCCAGCAGCTTAGCTCCGTTTAAGCAAGAGACCCAGTACTTC. Its protein product is CASSLAPFKQETQYF.

Only a few counts were recorded for this clonotype. The rearrangement links TRBV2 to TRBJ2-2; 11 nucleotides align to TRBD2. CDR1 is SNHLY and CDR2 is FYNNEI in the germline V gene. V gave up 2 bases and J gave up 0 bases; unmatched junction bases: 2. The CDR3 runs to 17 residues. Here the CDR3 DNA reads TGTGCCAGCAGTGAATCGGGACTAGCGGCGAACACCGGGGAGCTGTTTTTT. Protein sequence: CASSESGLAANTGELFF.

Points on this clonotype: A much larger clone is a single base away; this may be a read error. The rearrangement links TRBV7-8 to TRBJ1-1, with a tentative D call TRBD1 (6 bases). CDR3 length: 13 amino acids. Germline CDR1 reads SGHVS; CDR2 reads FQNEAQ. The CDR3 reads CVSSPTRQAEAFF. The DNA for the CDR3 is TGTGTCAGCAGCCCCACCCGACAGGCTGAAGCTTTCTTT.

The chain has TRBV25-1 and TRBJ1-4; TRBD1 matches 7 bases. The CDR3 spans 14 residues. V lost 7 bases to trimming and J lost 5 bases; unmatched junction nucleotides: 7. Germline CDR1 is MGHDK and CDR2 is SYGVNS. The CDR3 nucleotides read TGTGCCAGCACAACAGGGGCCGAAAATGAAAAACTGTTTTTT. It codes for CASTTGAENEKLFF.

The rearrangement uses TRBV2 and TRBJ2-7, with D maybe TRBD2 (6 bases). V lost 6 bases, J lost 3 bases, and 18 bases lay in between. Germline lookup yields CDR1 SNHLY and CDR2 FYNNEI. The CDR3 length is 15 residues. CDR3 sequence: CASSPGLQIDYEQYF. Here the CDR3 DNA reads TGTGCCAGCAGCCCGGGACTCCAGATTGACTACGAGCAGTACTTC. Variable domain in full (rest from reference TRBV2 and TRBJ2-7): EPEVTQTPSHQVTQMGQEVILRCVPISNHLYFYWYRQILGQKVEFLVSFYNNEISEKSEIFDDQFSVERPDGSNFTLKIRSTKLEDSAMYFCASSPGLQIDYEQYFGPGTRLTVT.

The chain couples TRBV19 to TRBJ1-6; no reliable D call. Germline CDR1 LNHDA, CDR2 SQIVND (reference sequence). Trimming shortened V by 5 bases and J by 0 bases, and 14 bases separated the two germline ends. This CDR3 comprises 17 residues. The CDR3 DNA is TGTGCCAGTAGTCCGGGTAACAAAGGCTCCTATAATTCACCCCTCCACTTT. Protein product: CASSPGNKGSYNSPLHF.

This clonotype has a count of ten or more. V and J are TRBV6-2 or TRBV6-3 and TRBJ1-1; the D gene is possibly TRBD1 (5 bases). CDR1 is MNHEY and CDR2 is SVGEGT in the germline V gene. Trimming removed 7 bases at V and 1 base at J, with 10 bases between. This CDR3 spans 13 amino acids. CDR3 sequence (DNA): TGTGCCAGCACCAGGGACGGGAACACTGAAGCTTTCTTT. Its protein product is CASTRDGNTEAFF.

This clonotype was recorded many times. The V gene is TRBV11-1, the J gene TRBJ2-2, with D tentatively TRBD2 (5 bases). Germline CDR1 is SGHAT and CDR2 is FQDESV (reference sequence). CDR3 size: 13 residues. V lost 5 bases and J lost 11, with 15 bases in between. The CDR3 sequence: CASSLSHRTELFF. The CDR3 nucleotides are TGTGCCAGCAGCCTCTCCCATAGGACTGAGCTGTTTTTT. The whole variable domain, filled in from reference TRBV11-1 and TRBJ2-2, reads EAEVAQSPRYKITEKSQAVAFWCDPISGHATLYWYRQILGQGPELLVQFQDESVVDDSQLPKDRFSAERLKGVDSTLKIQPAELGDSAMYLCASSLSHRTELFFGEGSRLTVL.

The chain couples TRBV19 to TRBJ1-5, with 7 bases that match TRBD1. The ends lost 6 bases at V and 5 bases at J; junction bases unmatched: 1. The CDR3 has 12 amino acids. Germline lookup yields CDR1 LNHDA and CDR2 SQIVND (reference sequence). For the CDR3, the DNA is TGTGCCAGTAGACAGGGGCATCAGCCCCAGCATTTT. It codes for CASRQGHQPQHF.

The V gene is TRBV19, the J gene TRBJ1-1; 7 bases fit TRBD1. V lost 9 bases, J lost 9 bases, and 10 bases stayed unmatched. CDR3 length: 12 amino acids. The germline V gene has CDR1 LNHDA and CDR2 SQIVND (reference sequence). CDR3 sequence: CASAWTGGKAFF. The DNA for the CDR3 is TGTGCCAGCGCATGGACAGGTGGAAAAGCTTTCTTT.

This clonotype was observed at least ten times. The rearrangement links TRBV28 to TRBJ1-1; weak D call: TRBD1 (5 bases). Germline CDR1 is MDHEN and CDR2 is SYDVKM. V lost 6 bases and J lost 4, with 12 bases in between. The CDR3 has 13 amino acids. CDR3 loop: CASSPPGGTEAFF. In DNA form, the CDR3 reads TGTGCCAGCAGCCCCCCCGGGGGCACTGAAGCTTTCTTT. Full variable domain (missing parts from reference TRBV28 and TRBJ1-1): DVKVTQSSRYLVKRTGEKVFLECVQDMDHENMFWYRQDPGLGLRLIYFSYDVKMKEKGDIPEGYSVSREKKERFSLILESASTNQTSMYLCASSPPGGTEAFFGQGTRLTVV.

This rearrangement joins TRBV30 to TRBJ2-1, with a possible D match to TRBD1 (5 bases). The CDR3 runs to 11 residues. The ends were cut back, 5 bases at V and 8 bases at J, with 10 bases in the middle. Looked up from germline, CDR1 is GTSNPN and CDR2 is SVGIG (reference sequence). CDR3 coding DNA: TGTGCCTGGCGCATAGGGGATGAGCAGTTCTTC. Amino acid sequence: CAWRIGDEQFF.

CDR3 coding DNA: TGTGCCAGCAGCTTAGCCCTAGGGGGGGTTGATGAAAAACTGTTTTTT. This codes for CASSLALGGVDEKLFF. This chain connects TRBV7-9 to TRBJ1-4; TRBD1 is a possible D gene (6 bases). This CDR3 region has 16 residues. Germline CDR1 SEHNR, CDR2 FQNEAQ (reference sequence). Trimming left V 0 bases short and J 6 bases short, with 14 bases between.

This rearrangement joins TRBV7-6 to TRBJ1-6, with 9 bases fitting TRBD1. Germline CDR1 is SGHVS and CDR2 is FNYEAQ. The J segment lost 7 bases and the V segment lost 5 bases, leaving 3 bases of the junction unmatched. This CDR3 is built from 14 residues. The CDR3 bases are TGTGCCAGCAGCGGGGACAGGGCCAATTCACCCCTCCACTTT. Protein: CASSGDRANSPLHF.

A few counts support this clonotype. V usage is TRBV28 and J usage is TRBJ1-5; perhaps TRBD1 as D (6 bases). The CDR3 runs 16 residues. V was trimmed by 6 bases and J by 0 bases, leaving 15 bases between them. Germline-derived CDR1 and CDR2 are MDHEN and SYDVKM. CDR3 DNA sequence: TGTGCCAGCAGATCGGACAGCTTCTATAGCAATCAGCCCCAGCATTTT. Its translation is CASRSDSFYSNQPQHF.

The chain couples TRBV7-9 to TRBJ2-2, with TRBD2 as a possible D gene (6 bases). The CDR3 has 15 amino acids. The V end was cut by 5 bases, the J end by 5 bases, with 15 bases between. The germline V gene has CDR1 SEHNR and CDR2 FQNEAQ (reference sequence). The CDR3 here is CASSSSGIWTGELFF. CDR3 nucleotides: TGTGCCAGCAGCAGTAGCGGTATCTGGACCGGGGAGCTGTTTTTT.